The following is a T cell receptor beta chain sequence with its context. Assay: immunoSEQ multiplex PCR; the TCRdb copy retains only in-frame clones and omits some. The repertoire holds about 380,000 clones, with about 90% as singletons. The record originates from a study of blood T cell repertoires in COVID-19. Looking at the study overall: Acute and convalescent COVID-19 specimens originated in the United States, Italy and Spain.

The age range of participants was about 18 to 100 years, with residence in around 22 US areas. Assignment of participants to cohorts was predicated upon participant-reported clinical history. What the recovered Cohort 3 donors had was two negative PCRs, clearance, or symptom resolution. This CDR3 region has 17 residues. With V trimmed by 0 bases and J by 6 bases, 10 bases remained unmatched. Per the germline V gene, CDR1 is LNHDA and CDR2 is SQIVND (reference sequence). This sequence joins TRBV19 and TRBJ1-5; TRBD1 aligns across 8 bases. The sample taken for sequencing was PBMCs or T cells enriched from blood (not recorded which). The TCR sequence derives from a young woman who had recovered from COVID-19. CDR3 residues: CASSIDGQGASVQPQHF. The CDR3 coding sequence is TGTGCCAGTAGTATAGATGGCCAGGGGGCGTCGGTTCAGCCCCAGCATTTT.